Presented here are 7 T cell receptor beta chains from one specimen sequenced in a study of a mutant IDH1 vaccine in newly diagnosed glioma. Clones were sequenced by immunoSEQ multiplex PCR, and TCRdb holds only the in-frame ones, with some missing. The sample holds 50,000 to 60,000 clones; around 90% are singletons and the top ten take 2% to 2.5%. Their antigen targets remain unknown. The sample's time point: week 11, during vaccination. A single vaccine dose contained 300 ug of mutant IDH1 20-mer peptide, and topical imiquimod was used with it. The material was PBMCs, obtained from a glioma patient whose treatment included an IDH1 peptide vaccine. The receptors here all came from a man aged 50 to 60 with glioma.

A few counts support this clone. The J gene is TRBJ1-2, the V gene TRBV2, with 8 bases identical to TRBD1. Germline lookup yields CDR1 SNHLY and CDR2 FYNNEI. J gave up 6 bases and V 5 bases, and 14 bases lay outside the gene matches. The CDR3 sequence is 16 residues long. CDR3 bases: TGTGCCAGCAGTACCTCCCGAACAGGGGGTATACATGGCTACACCTTC. Translating it yields CASSTSRTGGIHGYTF.

The chain uses TRBV2 and TRBJ2-7; D may correspond to TRBD1 or TRBD2 (6 bases each). The CDR3 has 13 residues. V lost 2 bases to trimming and J lost 6 bases, with 11 bases between them. Germline V gene lookup returns CDR1 SNHLY and CDR2 FYNNEI. CDR3 sequence reads: CASSETGGPEQYF. CDR3 nucleotides: TGTGCCAGCAGTGAAACTGGGGGGCCCGAGCAGTACTTC.

The chain is built from TRBV1 and TRBJ2-2; the table's D gene call, TRBD1, was not cross checked with the DNA. TRBV1 is a pseudogene locus. The CDR3 contains 16 residues. CDR3 amino acids: CTSSHTGTGIAGELFF. The CDR3 nucleotides are TGCACCAGCAGCCACACCGGGACAGGGATTGCGGGGGAGCTGTTTTTT.

The V and J genes are TRBV7-9 and TRBJ2-3, with 10 bases matching TRBD2. V lost 5 bases, J lost 4 bases, and 18 bases stayed unmatched. This CDR3 has 19 amino acids. The germline V gene encodes CDR1 SEHNR and CDR2 FQNEAQ (reference sequence). CDR3 region: CASSSSGTSDLHESDTQYF. CDR3 in DNA: TGTGCCAGCAGCAGCTCCGGGACTAGCGACCTCCACGAATCAGATACGCAGTATTTT.

The chain employs TRBV5-4 and TRBJ2-1; 10 bases line up with TRBD1. CDR1 and CDR2 from the germline V gene are SGHNT and YYREEE (reference sequence). The CDR3 is made up of 15 amino acids. V lost 4 bases to trimming and J lost 5 bases; unmatched junction nucleotides: 6. The CDR3 sequence: CASSPGTGADNEQFF. CDR3 in DNA: TGTGCCAGCAGCCCGGGGACAGGGGCCGACAATGAGCAGTTCTTC.

V gene TRBV5-1 combines with J gene TRBJ1-4; a weak D match, TRBD1 (5 bases). The CDR3 sequence is 16 residues long. The germline V and J ends were trimmed by 3 bases and 3 bases, with 15 bases remaining between them. CDR1 SGHRS and CDR2 YFSETQ come from the germline V gene. This chain's CDR3 is CASSSFYRDSNEKLFF. The CDR3 region has the DNA TGCGCCAGCAGCTCCTTCTACCGGGACTCTAATGAAAAACTGTTTTTT.

The chain is built from TRBV10-1 and TRBJ2-3; TRBD1 aligns across 10 bases. The CDR3 runs 15 residues. V gave up 6 bases and J gave up 7 bases; unmatched junction bases: 10. CDR1 WNHNN and CDR2 SYGVQD come from the germline V gene (reference sequence). DNA of the CDR3: TGCGCCAGCAGCCTCGGACAGGGGGTACCAAATACGCAGTATTTT. Amino acid sequence: CASSLGQGVPNTQYF.